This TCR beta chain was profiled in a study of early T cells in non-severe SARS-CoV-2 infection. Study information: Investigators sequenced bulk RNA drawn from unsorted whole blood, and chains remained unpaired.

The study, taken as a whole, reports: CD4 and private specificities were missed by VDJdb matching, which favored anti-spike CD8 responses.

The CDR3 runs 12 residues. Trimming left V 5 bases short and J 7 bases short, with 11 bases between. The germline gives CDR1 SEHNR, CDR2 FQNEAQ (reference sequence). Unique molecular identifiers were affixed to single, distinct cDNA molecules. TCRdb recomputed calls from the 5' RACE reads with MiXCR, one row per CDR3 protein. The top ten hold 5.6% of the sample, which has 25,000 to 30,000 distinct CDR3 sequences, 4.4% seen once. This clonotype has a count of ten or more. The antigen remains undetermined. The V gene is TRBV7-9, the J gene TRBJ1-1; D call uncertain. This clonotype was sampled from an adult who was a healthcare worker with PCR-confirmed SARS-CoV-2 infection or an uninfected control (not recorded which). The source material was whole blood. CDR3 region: CASSPDRGEAFF. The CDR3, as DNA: TGTGCCAGCAGCCCTGACCGGGGTGAAGCTTTCTTT.